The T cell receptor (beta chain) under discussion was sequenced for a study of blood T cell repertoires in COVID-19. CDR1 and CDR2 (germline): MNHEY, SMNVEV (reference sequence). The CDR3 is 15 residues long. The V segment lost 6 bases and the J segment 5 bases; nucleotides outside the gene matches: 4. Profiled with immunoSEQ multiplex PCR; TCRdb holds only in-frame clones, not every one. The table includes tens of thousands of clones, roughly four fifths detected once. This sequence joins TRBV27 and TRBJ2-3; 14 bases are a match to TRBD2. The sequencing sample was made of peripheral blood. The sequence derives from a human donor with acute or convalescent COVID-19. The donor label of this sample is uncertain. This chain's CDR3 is CASRGLAGVGDTQYF. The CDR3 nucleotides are TGTGCCAGCAGGGGACTAGCGGGAGTCGGAGATACGCAGTATTTT.